Described below is a single T cell receptor (beta chain) sequence and its context. Its matching antigen is unknown. This sample stems from a study of cytomegalovirus exposure and HLA in healthy donors. Both 60 Vbeta primers and 13 Jbeta primers went into the PCR. TCRdb's copy holds only in-frame clones and misses some; the assay was immunoSEQ multiplex PCR. The sample has 130,000 or so clones; roughly 83% are singletons. Study-level results: In vitro confirmation showed three CMV-associated chains to be CMV antigen specific. An analysis done earlier found most TCR beta V segments productive about 87% or about 30% of the time.

V was pared by 1 base and J by 7 bases, with 8 bases of the junction left unmatched. Germline V gene lookup returns CDR1 SGHRS and CDR2 YFSETQ. The CDR3 runs to 17 residues. This clonotype was obtained from a man between 35 and 55 years old in good health and CMV-seronegative. This chain links TRBV5-1 with TRBJ2-1; 13 bases match TRBD2. Material for sequencing was PBMCs. This chain's CDR3 is CASSLFMTSGGTNEQFF. The CDR3 nucleotides are TGCGCCAGCAGCTTGTTCATGACTAGCGGGGGGACGAATGAGCAGTTCTTC.